This TCR beta chain is drawn from a study of CXCR3-negative and CXCR3-positive naive CD8 T cells. Points on this clonotype: Its antigen is still unknown.

CDR1 is MDHEN and CDR2 is SYDVKM in the germline V gene. The CDR3 length is 11 residues. Study-level points and caveats: The TRBV-TRBJ usage of naive CXCR3-negative and CXCR3-positive cells was similar, but that of memory cells differed. A higher hydrophobicity marked the TRB CDR3s of CXCR3-positive naive cells versus CXCR3-negative naive cells.

Via 5' RACE with UMI labels, TRB cDNA libraries were prepared. Following a re-call of the 5' RACE reads, TCRdb has one entry per CDR3 protein and lacks DNA. This sample's table reports roughly 80,000 distinct CDR3 sequences. The sample taken for sequencing was naive CXCR3+ CD8+ T cells from blood. Stated subset: CD45RO-CCR7+CD27+CD95- naive CD8+ T cells expressing CXCR3 (TNR3+). This chain connects TRBV28 to TRBJ2-5. This sequence was found in a human donor in good health. Some clones in this sample may be carry-over from other donors' samples. The chain's CDR3 is CASSLKGTQYF.